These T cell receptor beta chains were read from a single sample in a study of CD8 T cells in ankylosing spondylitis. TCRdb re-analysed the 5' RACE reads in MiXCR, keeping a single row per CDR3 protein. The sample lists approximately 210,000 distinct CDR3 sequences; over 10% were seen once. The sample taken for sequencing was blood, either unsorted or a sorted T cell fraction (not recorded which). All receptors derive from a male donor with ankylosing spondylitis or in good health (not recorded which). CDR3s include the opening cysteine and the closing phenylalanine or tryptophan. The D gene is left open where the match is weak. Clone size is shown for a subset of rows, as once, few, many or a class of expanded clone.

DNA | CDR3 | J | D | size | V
TGTGCCAGCAGCTTTACCCGGGGGGGCTTCCACGAGCAGTACTTC | CASSFTRGGFHEQYF | TRBJ2-7 | TRBD2 | . | TRBV11-2
TGTGCCAGCTGGACCCCCGCCGGGACAGGGGGTGGCTACACCTTC | CASWTPAGTGGGYTF | TRBJ1-2 | TRBD1 | . | TRBV6-1
TGTGCCAGCAGCTTGGAGGTGAGGACAGGGGCGTACAATGAGCAGTTCTTC | CASSLEVRTGAYNEQFF | TRBJ2-1 | TRBD1 | few | TRBV5-6
TGTGCCAGCAGTTTAAGGACGGACTCCTACGAGCAGTACTTC | CASSLRTDSYEQYF | TRBJ2-7 | . | many | TRBV12-3/TRBV12-4
TGTGCCAGCAGAATCAGGGGGTCTACGGGAAAAGGCATCCACGAGCAGTACTTC | CASRIRGSTGKGIHEQYF | TRBJ2-7 | TRBD1 | many | TRBV7-8
TGCGCCAGCAGATTTGTGGAGGGGAACTATGGCTACACCTTC | CASRFVEGNYGYTF | TRBJ1-2 | . | . | TRBV5-1
TGTGCCAGCAGTTTAAGGGGCATAGCGGGAGAGGACACCGGGGAGCTGTTTTTT | CASSLRGIAGEDTGELFF | TRBJ2-2 | TRBD2 | . | TRBV12-3/TRBV12-4
TGCGCCAGCAGCCAAGAGGGTAGCGGGGTTCTTGGGTACGAGCAGTACTTC | CASSQEGSGVLGYEQYF | TRBJ2-7 | TRBD2 | . | TRBV4-1
TGCAGCGTTGAGGTAGCCAGCCAAGAGACCCAGTACTTC | CSVEVASQETQYF | TRBJ2-5 | . | . | TRBV29-1
TGTGCCAGCAGCCCGCTAGGGGGCACTAGCACAGATACGCAGTATTTT | CASSPLGGTSTDTQYF | TRBJ2-3 | TRBD1 | . | TRBV11-2
TGCGCCAGCAGCCAAGATGGCCGCCTCTCCTACGAGCAGTACTTC | CASSQDGRLSYEQYF | TRBJ2-7 | . | many | TRBV4-1
TGTGCCAGCAGCCAAGGGGACGGGTCCTACGAGCAGTACTTC | CASSQGDGSYEQYF | TRBJ2-7 | . | once | TRBV3-1
TGTGCCAGCAGCTCCCTCGGGGAAAAACTGTTTTTT | CASSSLGEKLFF | TRBJ1-4 | . | many | TRBV4-2
TGCAGCGTTGAAGATCGAGGGGCAGGGCGCGAGCAGTACTTC | CSVEDRGAGREQYF | TRBJ2-7 | . | few | TRBV29-1
TGTGCCAGCAGTTTGGGACTCCCCACCTACGAGCAGTACTTC | CASSLGLPTYEQYF | TRBJ2-7 | . | few | TRBV27
TGTGCCAGCAGTTTGGGCCTCCCAAATGAGCAGTTCTTC | CASSLGLPNEQFF | TRBJ2-1 | . | . | TRBV27
TGCAACGTTGATGGGGGCCCGAACACCGGGGAGCTGTTTTTT | CNVDGGPNTGELFF | TRBJ2-2 | . | few | TRBV29-1
TGTGCCAGCATTAGGGCGGTGACTGAAGCTTTCTTT | CASIRAVTEAFF | TRBJ1-1 | . | few | TRBV6-1
TGTGCCAGCAGCTTAGCAGGAGATAGGGAAGCTTTCTTT | CASSLAGDREAFF | TRBJ1-1 | . | . | TRBV7-9
TGTGCCAGCAGTTACTCGTCTGCCCGAGGGCCCGGAGAGACCCAGTACTTC | CASSYSSARGPGETQYF | TRBJ2-5 | . | . | TRBV6-5
TGCGCCAGCAGCTTGGAAGACACAGGGGTCGGCTATGGCTACACCTTC | CASSLEDTGVGYGYTF | TRBJ1-2 | TRBD1 | many | TRBV5-1
TGCGCCAGCAGCCAACGATATTCTTATGGCTACACCTTC | CASSQRYSYGYTF | TRBJ1-2 | . | few | TRBV4-1
TGTGCCAGCAGCAGCAGCGGGAGTATCTACAATGAGCAGTTCTTC | CASSSSGSIYNEQFF | TRBJ2-1 | TRBD2 | . | TRBV7-9
TGTGCCAGCAGCTCCCCTAAAGCTGGAAACACCATATATTTT | CASSSPKAGNTIYF | TRBJ1-3 | . | . | TRBV11-2
TGTGCCAAGCCCGGGACAGGGACTGTCTATGGCTACACCTTC | CAKPGTGTVYGYTF | TRBJ1-2 | TRBD1 | few | TRBV5-5
TGTGCCAGCAGTTCCGGGACTAGCGGGGTCCGGAATGAGCAGTTCTTC | CASSSGTSGVRNEQFF | TRBJ2-1 | TRBD2 | . | TRBV27
TGCAGTGCTACGCAGGGTCTTAGTTCCGAGCAGTACTTC | CSATQGLSSEQYF | TRBJ2-7 | . | . | TRBV20-1
TGTGCCAGCAGCGCAGAATGGGTCGATGAGCAGTTCTTC | CASSAEWVDEQFF | TRBJ2-1 | . | . | TRBV7-6
TGTGCCAGCGGTGAAGGGGACCTCGCCGGAGCTTTCTTT | CASGEGDLAGAFF | TRBJ1-1 | . | few | TRBV25-1
TGTGCCAGCAGCTTAGTGGGCGGGAGCTCCTCCTACGAGCAGTACTTC | CASSLVGGSSSYEQYF | TRBJ2-7 | TRBD2 | few | TRBV7-8
TGTGCCAGCAGCGTCGTCCCCTACGAGCAGTACTTC | CASSVVPYEQYF | TRBJ2-7 | . | many | TRBV12-3/TRBV12-4
TGTGCCAGTAGTATAGATCAAGCGGGAGGACGACCGGCGGCCAAAAACATTCAGTACTTC | CASSIDQAGGRPAAKNIQYF | TRBJ2-4 | TRBD2 | . | TRBV19
TGTGCCAGCAAGACACCCAACTCTGGGGCCAACGTCCTGACTTTC | CASKTPNSGANVLTF | TRBJ2-6 | . | . | TRBV12-3/TRBV12-4
TGTGCCTGGTCCTCGACAGGGATTCAGTACTTC | CAWSSTGIQYF | TRBJ2-4 | TRBD1 | few | TRBV30
TGTGCCAGCAGTTACTCCCTCCTAGCGGGAACCACCTACGAGCAGTACTTC | CASSYSLLAGTTYEQYF | TRBJ2-7 | TRBD2 | . | TRBV6-2/TRBV6-3
TGTGCCAGCAGTATAGACGAAACTAGCGGGAGAGAGACAGATACGCAGTATTTT | CASSIDETSGRETDTQYF | TRBJ2-3 | TRBD2 | . | TRBV2
TGTGCCAGCAGTTTAGGAAACACCATATATTTT | CASSLGNTIYF | TRBJ1-3 | . | many | TRBV12-3/TRBV12-4
TGTGCCAGCAGTTTGACTAGCGGACCCACAGATACGCAGTATTTT | CASSLTSGPTDTQYF | TRBJ2-3 | TRBD2 | . | TRBV27
TGTGCCAGCAGTCCGTCCCAGGGCGAAAAACTGTTTTTT | CASSPSQGEKLFF | TRBJ1-4 | . | few | TRBV27
TGTGCCAGCAGTGACCCGACCGGGGGCAATCAGCCCCAGCATTTT | CASSDPTGGNQPQHF | TRBJ1-5 | . | . | TRBV2